A single sample is the source of the 5 T cell receptor beta chains below, sequenced in a study of blood T cell repertoires in COVID-19. Repertoires were generated with immunoSEQ multiplex PCR, while TCRdb's copy carries only in-frame clones and drops some. The sample includes about 270,000 clones, around 85% seen only once; the top ten take 11%. Sequenced: peripheral blood. These receptors all stem from a woman in her seventies with acute or convalescent COVID-19.

This rearrangement joins TRBV6-2 or TRBV6-3 to TRBJ1-4; 11 positions agree with TRBD1. V gave up 5 bases and J gave up 5 bases; unmatched junction bases: 1. The CDR3 runs 14 residues. CDR1 and CDR2 (germline): MNHEY, SVGEGT. CDR3 sequence reads: CASSGDRGNEKLFF. CDR3 in DNA: TGTGCCAGCAGTGGGGACAGGGGGAATGAAAAACTGTTTTTT.

The rearrangement links TRBV25-1 to TRBJ1-5; tentatively, D is TRBD1 (5 bases). The V and J ends lost 5 bases and 3 bases respectively, with 11 bases between them. This CDR3 comprises 14 residues. CDR1 and CDR2 (germline): MGHDK, SYGVNS. The CDR3 region has the DNA TGTGCCAGCAGTCAAACAGGTTTCAATCAGCCCCAGCATTTT. Its translation is CASSQTGFNQPQHF.

The chain employs TRBV4-2 and TRBJ1-4; D is uncertain. CDR3 size: 16 residues. Deletions cut 0 bases from V and 6 bases from J, with 14 bases between. Germline CDR1 reads LGHNA; CDR2 reads YNFKEQ. The CDR3 reads CASSQDKSESDEKLFF. The CDR3 coding sequence is TGTGCCAGCAGCCAAGACAAGTCTGAATCGGATGAAAAACTGTTTTTT.

This clone showed up many times. V gene TRBV10-3 combines with J gene TRBJ2-6; 11 nucleotides line up with TRBD2. Germline V gene data show CDR1 as ENHRY and CDR2 as SYGVKD. Losses at the gene ends were 11 bases for V and 4 bases for J; bases not matched to a gene: 10. CDR3 length: 16 amino acids. The CDR3 loop reads CAAGRLAGTGANVLTF. CDR3 DNA: TGTGCCGCTGGTCGACTAGCGGGGACCGGGGCCAACGTCCTGACTTTC.

This clone was counted a few times. The chain recombines TRBV5-6 with TRBJ1-6; D call uncertain. V lost 0 bases and J 6 bases, leaving 7 bases between the germline ends. CDR1 and CDR2 from the germline V gene are SGHDT and YYEEEE. The CDR3 spans 14 residues. The CDR3 coding sequence is TGTGCCAGCAGCTTGGATCGGGTTAATTCACCCCTCCACTTT. This sequence encodes CASSLDRVNSPLHF. Variable domain in full (rest from reference TRBV5-6 and TRBJ1-6): DAGVTQSPTHLIKTRGQQVTLRCSPKSGHDTVSWYQQALGQGPQFIFQYYEEEERQRGNFPDRFSGHQFPNYSSELNVNALLLGDSALYLCASSLDRVNSPLHFGNGTRLTVT.